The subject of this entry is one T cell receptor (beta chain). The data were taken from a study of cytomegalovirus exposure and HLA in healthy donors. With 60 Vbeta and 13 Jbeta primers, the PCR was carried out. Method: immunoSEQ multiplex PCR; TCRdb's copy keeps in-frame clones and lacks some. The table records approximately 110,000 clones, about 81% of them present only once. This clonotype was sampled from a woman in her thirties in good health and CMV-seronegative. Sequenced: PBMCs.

Written as DNA, the CDR3 is TGTGCCAGCAGCTTAGTTAGCAATGGGTTGACTGAAGCTTTCTTT. Translation: CASSLVSNGLTEAFF. V is TRBV7-6 and J is TRBJ1-1, with D hard to call. Germline CDR1 is SGHVS and CDR2 is FNYEAQ. Trimming took 1 base from V and 5 from J, leaving 14 bases between them. The CDR3 length is 15 residues.